This passage covers 9 T cell receptor beta chains from one sample sequenced in a study of regulatory T cells in long-lasting Graves disease. Construction of TCR beta libraries relied on iRepertoire HTBI primers and on Arm-PCR targeting CDR3 regions. From the multiplex PCR reads, TCRdb called clonotypes with MiXCR, one entry per CDR3 protein. The data contain 400,000 to 500,000 distinct CDR3 sequences, roughly 22% of them seen just once; the ten biggest clones take up around 13%. Time point meaning: persistent/refractory GD, antithyroid drugs over 5 years with positive TRAb. With RNA extracted from PBMCs as input, the TCR library was made. The sample consisted of peripheral blood mononuclear cells (PBMCs), taken when the disease was refractory, from a patient treated with antithyroid drugs. These receptors all come from a female donor with Graves disease.

The sample holds many counts of this clonotype. The rearrangement joins TRBV28 to TRBJ2-7; a possible D gene is TRBD2 (6 bases). CDR1 is MDHEN, CDR2 SYDVKM, per germline. V lost 3 bases, J lost 0 bases, and 12 bases lay in between. This CDR3 is built from 15 residues. For the CDR3, the DNA is TGTGCCAGCAGTTTCCCCGGGAGCGGCTCCTACGAGCAGTACTTC. Its translation is CASSFPGSGSYEQYF. Variable domain in full (rest from reference TRBV28 and TRBJ2-7): DVKVTQSSRYLVKRTGEKVFLECVQDMDHENMFWYRQDPGLGLRLIYFSYDVKMKEKGDIPEGYSVSREKKERFSLILESASTNQTSMYLCASSFPGSGSYEQYFGPGTRLTVT.

This clonotype was picked up many times. The V gene is TRBV5-1, the J gene TRBJ1-2, with 7 bases aligning to TRBD1. The junction had 3 bases not matched to a gene; V was cut back by 4 bases and J by 6 bases. The CDR3 has 12 amino acids. The germline V gene has CDR1 SGHRS and CDR2 YFSETQ. CDR3 sequence (DNA): TGCGCCAGCAGCGTGACAGGGCATGGCTACACCTTC. It is translated as CASSVTGHGYTF.

The gene calls are TRBV12-5 and TRBJ1-6; D not certain. Germline lookup yields CDR1 LGHNT and CDR2 FRNRAP. Trimming cost V 9 bases and J 5 bases, with 5 bases left between them. CDR3 length equals 11 residues. CDR3 in amino acids: CARINNSPLHF. The CDR3 nucleotides read TGTGCTAGGATCAATAATTCACCCCTCCACTTT. Full variable domain (outside the CDR3, taken from reference TRBV12-5 and TRBJ1-6): DARVTQTPRHKVTEMGQEVTMRCQPILGHNTVFWYRQTMMQGLELLAYFRNRAPLDDSGMPKDRFSAEMPDATLATLKIQPSEPRDSAVYFCARINNSPLHFGNGTRLTVT.

This clonotype was seen repeatedly, ten times or more. The chain joins TRBV11-3 to TRBJ2-7; possibly TRBD2 for D (5 bases). Germline values: CDR1 SGHNT, CDR2 YENEEA. The V gene lost 6 bases and the J gene lost 7 bases, with 13 bases spanning the gap. The CDR3 length is 12 residues. The CDR3 loop reads CASSLREGEQYF. The CDR3 DNA is TGTGCCAGCAGTCTTCGGGAAGGGGAGCAGTACTTC. The full variable domain, with the rest looked up from reference TRBV11-3 and TRBJ2-7, is EAGVVQSPRYKIIEKKQPVAFWCNPISGHNTLYWYLQNLGQGPELLIRYENEEAVDDSQLPKDRFSAERLKGVDSTLKIQPAELGDSAVYLCASSLREGEQYFGPGTRLTVT.

This clonotype was picked up a small number of times. The V and J genes are TRBV5-5 and TRBJ1-3; D ambiguous. The CDR3 consists of 14 residues. Germline-derived CDR1 and CDR2 are SGHKS and YYEKEE (reference sequence). V dropped 4 bases and J dropped 3 bases, with 11 bases sitting between them. The CDR3 nucleotides read TGTGCCAGCAGCCCTCTGGGTGATGGAAACACCATATATTTT. Amino acid sequence: CASSPLGDGNTIYF.

The rearrangement links TRBV12-3 or TRBV12-4 to TRBJ1-1; no reliable D call. There are 11 residues in the CDR3. V was shortened by 6 bases and J by 9 bases, with 11 bases between the two germline ends. The CDR3 protein is CASRLTTKAFF. CDR3 nucleotide sequence: TGTGCCAGCAGGCTTACTACAAAAGCTTTCTTT.

This clonotype was seen a few times. The chain couples TRBV11-3 to TRBJ2-4; TRBD2 aligns across 8 bases. The V gene's germline CDR1 is SGHNT and CDR2 YENEEA. The CDR3 length is 16 residues. V lost 1 base and J lost 7; bases outside the gene matches: 9. In nucleotides, the CDR3 is TGTGCCAGCAGCTTAGGCTATCTGCGGGAGGTGAACATTCAGTACTTC. Amino acid sequence: CASSLGYLREVNIQYF.

This clonotype was seen at least ten times. The chain uses TRBV12-3 or TRBV12-4 and TRBJ1-5; the D gene is possibly TRBD1 (5 bases). The CDR3 is made up of 17 amino acids. Trimming removed 0 bases from V and 1 base from J, with 13 bases in between. DNA for the CDR3: TGTGCCAGCAGTTTAGCCGGGGGTGGGGCGAGCAATCAGCCCCAGCATTTT. Its translation is CASSLAGGGASNQPQHF.

In its sample, this clonotype was seen many times. The chain employs TRBV7-2 and TRBJ1-6; 9 positions agree with TRBD1. Germline loops: CDR1 SGHTA, CDR2 FQGNSA. Trimming at V came to 6 bases and at J to 7 bases, leaving 4 bases not matched to a gene. The CDR3 loop spans 14 amino acids. The CDR3 sequence is CASRDRGTNSPLHF. CDR3 nucleotide sequence: TGTGCCAGCAGAGACAGGGGGACAAATTCACCCCTCCACTTT.